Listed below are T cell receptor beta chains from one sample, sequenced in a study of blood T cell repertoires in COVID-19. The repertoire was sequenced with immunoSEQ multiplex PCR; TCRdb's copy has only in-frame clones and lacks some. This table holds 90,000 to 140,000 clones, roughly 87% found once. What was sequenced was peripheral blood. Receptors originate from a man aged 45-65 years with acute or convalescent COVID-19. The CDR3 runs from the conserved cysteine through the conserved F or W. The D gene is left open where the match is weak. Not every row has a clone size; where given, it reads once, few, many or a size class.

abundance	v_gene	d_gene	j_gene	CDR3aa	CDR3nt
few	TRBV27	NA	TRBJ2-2	CASSLRTATRELFF	TGTGCCAGCAGTTTAAGGACTGCCACCAGGGAGCTGTTTTTT
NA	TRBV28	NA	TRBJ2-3	CASSTGIASAISTDTQYF	TGTGCCAGCAGCACGGGGATCGCTAGCGCCATTAGCACAGATACGCAGTATTTT
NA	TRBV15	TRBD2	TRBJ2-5	CATSRSHSGGAGETQYF	TGTGCCACCAGCAGATCGCATAGCGGGGGGGCTGGGGAGACCCAGTACTTC
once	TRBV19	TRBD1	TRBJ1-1	CASSIGQGAGEAFF	TGTGCCAGTAGTATCGGTCAGGGGGCCGGTGAAGCTTTCTTT
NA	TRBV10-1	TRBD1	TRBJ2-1	CASRGQDPSPGLFF	TGCGCCAGCAGAGGACAGGACCCCTCACCGGGGCTGTTCTTC
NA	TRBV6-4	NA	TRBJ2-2	CASSLQGDTGELFF	TGTGCCAGCAGTTTACAGGGTGACACCGGGGAGCTGTTTTTT
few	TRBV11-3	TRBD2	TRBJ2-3	CASSLDSAGDATDTQYF	TGTGCCAGCAGCTTAGATTCGGCGGGAGATGCCACAGATACGCAGTATTTT
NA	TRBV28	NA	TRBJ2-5	CASSLIGWEETQYF	TGTGCCAGCAGTTTAATCGGATGGGAGGAGACCCAGTACTTC
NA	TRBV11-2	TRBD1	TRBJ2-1	CASSLESNRGNEQFF	TGTGCCAGCAGCTTAGAGTCGAACAGGGGGAATGAGCAGTTCTTC
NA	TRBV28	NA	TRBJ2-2	CASTPGPGEFTGELFF	TGTGCCAGCACGCCAGGACCGGGAGAGTTCACCGGGGAGCTGTTTTTT
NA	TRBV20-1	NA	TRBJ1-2	CSARQDGYTF	TGCAGTGCTAGGCAGGATGGCTACACCTTC
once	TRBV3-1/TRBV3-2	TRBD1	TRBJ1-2	CASSPTGLAGYTF	TGTGCCAGCAGCCCGACAGGGTTGGCTGGCTACACCTTC
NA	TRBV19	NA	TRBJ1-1	CASHSWAGNTEAFF	TGTGCCAGCCACTCCTGGGCGGGGAACACTGAAGCTTTCTTT
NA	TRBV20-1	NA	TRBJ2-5	CSAYESGPQYF	TGCAGTGCCTACGAGTCGGGTCCTCAGTACTTC
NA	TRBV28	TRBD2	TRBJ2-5	CASSPAAGAETQYF	TGTGCCAGCAGTCCCGCAGCGGGAGCGGAGACCCAGTACTTC
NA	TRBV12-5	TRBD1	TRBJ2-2	CASGFLPTGTGELFF	TGTGCTAGTGGTTTCCTCCCGACAGGGACCGGGGAGCTGTTTTTT
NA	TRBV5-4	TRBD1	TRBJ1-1	CASSFPGQGVVASAFF	TGTGCCAGCAGCTTTCCGGGACAGGGTGTCGTGGCGAGCGCTTTCTTT
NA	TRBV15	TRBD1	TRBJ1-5	CATSPDRANQPQHF	TGTGCCACCAGCCCAGACAGGGCTAATCAGCCCCAGCATTTT
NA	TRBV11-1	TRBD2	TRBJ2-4	CASSTEPGLGGNIQYF	TGTGCCAGCAGCACGGAACCGGGACTAGGGGGAAACATTCAGTACTTC
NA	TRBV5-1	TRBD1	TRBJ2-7	CASRGQTNSYEQYF	TGCGCCAGCAGGGGACAGACAAATTCCTACGAGCAGTACTTC
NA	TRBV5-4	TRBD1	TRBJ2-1	CASSPTRDRDNEQFF	TGTGCCAGCAGCCCTACCCGGGACAGGGACAATGAGCAGTTCTTC
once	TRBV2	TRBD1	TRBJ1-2	CASSGQGDYGYTF	TGTGCCAGCAGTGGACAGGGCGACTATGGCTACACCTTC
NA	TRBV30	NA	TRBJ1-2	CAWSMGRWGYTF	TGTGCCTGGAGTATGGGGAGGTGGGGCTACACCTTC
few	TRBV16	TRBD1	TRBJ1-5	CASSRPGQGSNQPQHF	TGTGCCAGCAGCCGGCCGGGACAGGGGAGCAATCAGCCCCAGCATTTT
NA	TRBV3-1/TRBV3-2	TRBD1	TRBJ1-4	CASSRQGSGVF	TGTGCCAGCAGCAGACAGGGGTCGGGGGTTTTT
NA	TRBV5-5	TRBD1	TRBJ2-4	CASSLANTTGELAKNIQYF	TGTGCCAGCAGCTTGGCTAACACGACAGGGGAATTAGCCAAAAACATTCAGTACTTC
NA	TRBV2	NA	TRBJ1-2	CASAVAAYGYTF	TGTGCCAGCGCGGTGGCAGCCTATGGCTACACCTTC